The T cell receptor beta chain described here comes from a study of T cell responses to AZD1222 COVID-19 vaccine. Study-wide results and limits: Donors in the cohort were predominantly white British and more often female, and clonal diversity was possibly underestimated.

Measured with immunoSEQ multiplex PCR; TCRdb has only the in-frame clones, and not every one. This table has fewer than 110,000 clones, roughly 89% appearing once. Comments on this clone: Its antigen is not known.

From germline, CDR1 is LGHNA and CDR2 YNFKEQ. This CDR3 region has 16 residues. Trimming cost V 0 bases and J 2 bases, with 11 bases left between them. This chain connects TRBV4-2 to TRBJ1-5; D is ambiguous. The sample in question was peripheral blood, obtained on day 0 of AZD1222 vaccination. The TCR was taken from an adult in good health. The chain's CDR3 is CASSQDEGSGNQPQHF. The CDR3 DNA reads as TGTGCCAGCAGCCAAGACGAGGGCTCGGGCAATCAGCCCCAGCATTTT.